This entry lists 10 T cell receptor beta chains sequenced from one sample in a study of T-cell memory formation after mild COVID-19. TCRdb used MiXCR to reprocess the 5' RACE reads, holding one entry per CDR3 protein. The data show 100,000 to 140,000 distinct CDR3 sequences, approximately 15% seen once. Material for sequencing was PBMCs or a T cell subset sorted from them (not recorded which). These receptors came from a man in his late teens or twenties who had mild COVID-19 (a few samples of this study predate the infection). Cell type and time point are not known.

This clonotype was recorded at least ten times. The genes are TRBV5-4 and TRBJ2-1, with 7 bases lining up with TRBD1. The J segment lost 3 bases and the V segment lost 0 bases, leaving 3 bases of the junction unmatched. The CDR3 loop spans 15 amino acids. Germline V gives CDR1 SGHNT, CDR2 YYREEE (reference sequence). Here the CDR3 DNA reads TGTGCCAGCAGCTTGGGTACAGGGGACTACAATGAGCAGTTCTTC. Translation: CASSLGTGDYNEQFF.

The V and J genes are TRBV6-6 and TRBJ2-3, with TRBD2 matching 11 bases. CDR1 MNHNY and CDR2 SVGAGI come from the germline V gene (reference sequence). This CDR3 spans 19 amino acids. The V segment lost 2 bases and the J segment 0 bases; nucleotides outside the gene matches: 10. Written as DNA, the CDR3 is TGTGCCAGCAGTTACGTAGCGGGGGGGCCGGAGCTTAGCACAGATACGCAGTATTTT. It translates to CASSYVAGGPELSTDTQYF.

This clonotype was detected only a few times. The gene calls are TRBV27 and TRBJ2-7; 7 nucleotides align to TRBD1. The CDR3 has 16 amino acids. The V gene's germline CDR1 is MNHEY and CDR2 SMNVEV (reference sequence). V lost 0 bases, J lost 2 bases, and 7 bases stayed unmatched. The CDR3: CASSLSPDRLTYEQYF. The CDR3 DNA reads TGTGCCAGCAGTTTATCCCCGGACAGGCTGACCTACGAGCAGTACTTC.

In this sample, this clonotype turned up a few times. The chain is built from TRBV5-8 and TRBJ2-3, with D perhaps TRBD2 (6 bases). Germline V gene sequence: CDR1 SGHTS, CDR2 YDEGEE. The CDR3 loop spans 17 amino acids. V was cut by 1 base and J by 2 bases, with 17 bases left in between. CDR3 protein: CASSLRSVGRITDTQYF. The CDR3 coding sequence is TGTGCCAGCAGCTTGCGATCGGTTGGGAGGATCACAGATACGCAGTATTTT.

This clonotype was detected only a few times. The chain is built from TRBV25-1 and TRBJ1-6; no firm D call. CDR3 length: 15 amino acids. Trimming stripped 6 bases from V and 1 base from J, with 10 bases between. Germline assignment: CDR1 MGHDK and CDR2 SYGVNS. The chain's CDR3 is CASSSGVSYNSPLHF. The CDR3 DNA is TGTGCCAGCAGCTCCGGGGTATCCTATAATTCACCCCTCCACTTT.

The chain joins TRBV12-3 or TRBV12-4 to TRBJ1-1, with 8 bases aligning to TRBD1. V lost 3 bases and J lost 1; bases outside the gene matches: 4. The CDR3 covers 15 residues. The CDR3 coding sequence is TGTGCCAGCAGTTTCTTTACAGGGGGGAACACTGAAGCTTTCTTT. It specifies CASSFFTGGNTEAFF.

This clonotype appeared a few times. The CDR3, as DNA: TGTGCCAGCAGCTTACGGCCAGGGTTCTACGAGCAGTACGTC. It codes for CASSLRPGFYEQYV. The rearrangement joins TRBV7-2 to TRBJ2-7; possibly TRBD1 for D (5 bases). The CDR3 loop spans 14 amino acids. Trimming left V 2 bases short and J 3 bases short, with 11 bases between. Germline V gene lookup returns CDR1 SGHTA and CDR2 FQGNSA.

This clonotype showed up just a few times. This chain uses TRBV6-5 with TRBJ2-5; maybe TRBD1 (6 bases). Germline lookup yields CDR1 MNHEY and CDR2 SVGAGI. Between the trimmed V and J ends, which lost 6 bases and 5 bases, there was a span of 16 bases. This CDR3 comprises 14 residues. In DNA form, the CDR3 reads TGTGCCAGCAGCCACAGGGTGGTCCAGGAGACCCAGTACTTC. As protein: CASSHRVVQETQYF.

This clonotype was counted a few times. The CDR3 spells CASSPRRGIGETQYF. CDR3 nucleotide sequence: TGTGCCAGCAGTCCAAGGCGGGGGATAGGGGAGACCCAGTACTTC. This chain links TRBV7-8 with TRBJ2-5, with TRBD2 identical over 7 bases. The CDR3 loop spans 15 amino acids. Germline CDR1 reads SGHVS; CDR2 reads FQNEAQ. Trimming removed 6 bases from V and 5 bases from J; junction bases left unmatched: 12.

This chain links TRBV4-3 with TRBJ2-1, with 11 bases identical to TRBD2. The germline V gene has CDR1 LGHNA and CDR2 YSLEER. The junction had 4 bases not matched to a gene; V was cut back by 3 bases and J by 3 bases. The length of the CDR3 is 16 residues. The CDR3 region is CASSQGLAVYYNEQFF. The CDR3, as DNA: TGCGCCAGCAGCCAGGGACTAGCGGTCTACTACAATGAGCAGTTCTTC.